These 23 T cell receptor beta chains came from one sample sequenced in a study of shared clonotypes between healthy human individuals. The assay was immunoSEQ multiplex PCR, and TCRdb's table has in-frame clones only and misses some. Counted here are some 1,100,000 clones, about 80% occurring once; the ten biggest clones make up approximately 0.56%. The sequenced sample consisted of memory CD4+ T cells from PBMCs. Subset denoted: CD45RA-negative fraction. These receptors were collected from a man between 18 and 35 years old in good health. Some clones in this sample may be carry-over from other donors' samples.

This clone was counted a single time. The J gene is TRBJ2-3, the V gene TRBV5-4; D is unclear. Germline V gene data show CDR1 as SGHNT and CDR2 as YYREEE (reference sequence). The length of the CDR3 is 13 residues. The ends were cut back, 2 bases at V and 4 bases at J, with 8 bases in the middle. DNA for the CDR3: TGTGCCAGCAGCTTCTACGTCGCAGATACGCAGTATTTT. This translates into CASSFYVADTQYF.

In the case of this clone: This sample also contains other DNA sequences that code for the same CDR3. The CDR3 region has the DNA TGTGCCAGCAGCTTGGGCACCGCTAACTATGGCTACACCTTC. Its protein product is CASSLGTANYGYTF. The V and J genes are TRBV7-9 and TRBJ1-2; no reliable D call. CDR3 length equals 14 residues. Trimming stripped 3 bases from V and 0 bases from J, with 8 bases between. Germline V gene lookup returns CDR1 SEHNR and CDR2 FQNEAQ (reference sequence). The whole variable domain, remainder taken from reference TRBV7-9 and TRBJ1-2, is DTGVSQNPRHKITKRGQNVTFRCDPISEHNRLYWYRQTLGQGPEFLTYFQNEAQLEKSRLLSDRFSAERPKGSFSTLEIQRTEQGDSAMYLCASSLGTANYGYTFGSGTRLTVV.

With regard to this clone: The sample contains more than one DNA sequence encoding this CDR3. The V gene is TRBV9, the J gene TRBJ2-5, with unresolved D. The CDR3 has 13 residues. V lost 2 bases and J 3 bases, leaving 8 bases between the germline ends. Per the germline V gene, CDR1 is SGDLS and CDR2 is YYNGEE. The CDR3 nucleotides are TGTGCCAGCAGCGTTGGGGTGGAAGAGACCCAGTACTTC. Its protein product is CASSVGVEETQYF.

The count of this clone is one. The chain employs TRBV7-3 and TRBJ2-1; 13 positions match TRBD2. The junction had 8 bases not matched to a gene; V was cut back by 3 bases and J by 9 bases. The CDR3 has 16 amino acids. Germline-derived CDR1 and CDR2 are SGHTA and FQGTGA. CDR3 residues: CASSLQGLAGHGEQFF. In DNA, the CDR3 is TGTGCCAGCAGCTTGCAGGGACTAGCGGGACACGGTGAGCAGTTCTTC.

The genes are TRBV27 and TRBJ1-1; D possibly corresponds to TRBD1 (5 bases). Germline-derived CDR1 and CDR2 are MNHEY and SMNVEV (reference sequence). Trimming stripped 6 bases from V and 6 bases from J, with 17 bases between. CDR3 length: 14 amino acids. The CDR3 sequence: CASSPAGGWAEAFF. CDR3 coding DNA: TGTGCCAGCAGCCCCGCGGGGGGTTGGGCTGAAGCTTTCTTT.

This chain connects TRBV28 to TRBJ1-6; a possible D gene is TRBD1 (6 bases). Germline CDR1 and CDR2: MDHEN and SYDVKM. Trimming left V 3 bases short and J 8 bases short, with 17 bases between. The CDR3 has 16 amino acids. CDR3 in amino acids: CASSLGGGQGHSPLHF. CDR3 DNA sequence: TGTGCCAGCAGTTTGGGTGGCGGGCAGGGGCATTCACCCCTCCACTTT.

V is TRBV29-1 and J is TRBJ2-7, with a weak D call TRBD2 (6 bases). V was cut by 3 bases and J by 6 bases, with 18 bases left in between. This CDR3 has 14 residues. CDR1 and CDR2 from the germline V gene are SQVTM and ANQGSEA. The CDR3 protein is CSVEVMGGVGEQYF. In nucleotides, the CDR3 is TGCAGCGTTGAGGTCATGGGGGGAGTAGGCGAGCAGTACTTC.

CDR3 sequence: CSVISGRALREQFF. CDR3 DNA sequence: TGCAGCGTGATTAGCGGGAGGGCCCTCCGAGAGCAGTTCTTC. The V gene is TRBV29-1, the J gene TRBJ2-1; 11 nucleotides agree with TRBD2. Germline CDR1 is SQVTM and CDR2 is ANQGSEA. This CDR3 comprises 14 residues. V dropped 6 bases and J dropped 10; count of bases not matched to a gene: 11.

The chain is built from TRBV7-9 and TRBJ2-1; TRBD1 might be the D (6 bases). This CDR3 comprises 16 residues. V lost 5 bases and J 6 bases, leaving 20 bases between the germline ends. The germline CDR1 and CDR2 sequences are SEHNR and FQNEAQ (reference sequence). The CDR3 region has the DNA TGTGCCAGCAGCATTCAACAGGGATATCTATTCAATGAGCAGTTCTTC. This translates into CASSIQQGYLFNEQFF.

This clone was detected only a few times. V usage is TRBV5-1 and J usage is TRBJ2-2; possibly TRBD1 for D (6 bases). This CDR3 spans 16 amino acids. V was pared by 4 bases and J by 4 bases, with 17 bases between. The germline gives CDR1 SGHRS, CDR2 YFSETQ. The CDR3 DNA follows: TGCGCCAGCAGCCCCCACAGGGACCCGACCACCGGGGAGCTGTTTTTT. Translating it yields CASSPHRDPTTGELFF.

In the case of this clone: Other DNA sequences in the same sample also yield this CDR3. The V gene is TRBV30, the J gene TRBJ1-2, with 7 bases identical to TRBD1. The germline V gene encodes CDR1 GTSNPN and CDR2 SVGIG (reference sequence). V shed 0 bases and J 8 bases; nucleotides not matched to a gene: 6. This CDR3 has 13 residues. The CDR3 sequence: CAWSVQGGGGYTF. CDR3 DNA: TGTGCCTGGAGTGTACAAGGGGGCGGCGGCTACACCTTC.

The chain carries TRBV30 and TRBJ1-1; 9 bases fit TRBD1. Germline CDR1 and CDR2: GTSNPN and SVGIG (reference sequence). The V segment lost 7 bases and the J segment 10 bases; nucleotides outside the gene matches: 7. The CDR3 has 11 amino acids. The CDR3 coding sequence is TGTGCCTTACAGGGGGCGGAATCAGCTTTCTTT. It yields the protein CALQGAESAFF. Drawing the rest from reference TRBV30 and TRBJ1-1, the complete variable domain is SQTIHQWPATLVQPVGSPLSLECTVEGTSNPNLYWYRQAAGRGLQLLFYSVGIGQISSEVPQNLSASRPQDRQFILSSKKLLLSDSGFYLCALQGAESAFFGQGTRLTVV.

This chain connects TRBV10-1 to TRBJ2-7; no reliable D call. V shed 2 bases and J shed 4 bases, with 9 bases lying between them. This CDR3 is built from 13 residues. The germline V gene encodes CDR1 WNHNN and CDR2 SYGVQD (reference sequence). The CDR3 DNA reads TGCGCCAGCAGTGAGGTAGCCCGGTACGAGCAGTACTTC. Protein: CASSEVARYEQYF.

The rearrangement joins TRBV6-8 to TRBJ1-1; D perhaps matches TRBD1 (5 bases). V dropped 3 bases and J dropped 5 bases, with 19 bases sitting between them. The CDR3 is made up of 16 amino acids. Per germline, CDR1 MNHGY and CDR2 SAAAGT. The CDR3 DNA sequence: TGTGCCAGCAGTTATGGGAACGTAGGGGTAGGGACTGAAGCTTTCTTT. Translation: CASSYGNVGVGTEAFF.

This rearrangement joins TRBV10-3 to TRBJ2-3, with D possibly called TRBD1 or TRBD2 (5 bases each). V shed 2 bases and J shed 6 bases, with 15 bases lying between them. Germline V lookup: CDR1 ENHRY, CDR2 SYGVKD. The CDR3 length is 15 residues. The CDR3 loop is CAISERALGTDTQYF. In DNA, the CDR3 is TGTGCCATCAGTGAGCGGGCCCTCGGGACCGATACGCAGTATTTT.

This sequence joins TRBV7-2 and TRBJ2-3; tentative D call: TRBD2 (7 bases). The V gene lost 1 base and the J gene lost 1 base, with 15 bases spanning the gap. Looked up from germline, CDR1 is SGHTA and CDR2 is FQGNSA. The CDR3 loop spans 17 amino acids. CDR3 region: CASSLGRGAGGTDTQYF. CDR3 DNA: TGTGCCAGCAGCTTAGGTCGGGGGGCAGGGGGCACAGATACGCAGTATTTT. Looking up the rest from reference TRBV7-2 and TRBJ2-3 gives the full variable domain: GAGVSQSPSNKVTEKGKDVELRCDPISGHTALYWYRQSLGQGLEFLIYFQGNSAPDKSGLPSDRFSAERTGGSVSTLTIQRTQQEDSAVYLCASSLGRGAGGTDTQYFGPGTRLTVL.

The V gene is TRBV11-2, the J gene TRBJ1-2; weak D call: TRBD1 (6 bases). The ends were cut back, 5 bases at V and 5 bases at J, with 9 bases in the middle. CDR1 and CDR2 from the germline V gene are SGHAT and FQNNGV. The CDR3 runs 12 residues. CDR3 in amino acids: CASSTQGYGYTF. CDR3 in DNA: TGTGCCAGCAGCACACAGGGATATGGCTACACCTTC.

CDR3 coding DNA: TGTGCCAGCAGCCGGACAGGGTATACGCAGTATTTT. This encodes CASSRTGYTQYF. The chain has TRBV5-6 and TRBJ2-3; 8 nucleotides agree with TRBD1. The trim removed 4 bases at V and 7 bases at J, leaving 2 bases unmatched. The CDR3 is 12 amino acids. Germline V CDR1 and CDR2: SGHDT, YYEEEE.

The V and J genes are TRBV14 and TRBJ1-1, with D uncertain. Germline V gives CDR1 SGHDN, CDR2 FVKESK. The V end lost 3 bases, the J end lost 3 bases, and 5 bases lay between the germline ends. The CDR3 is made up of 12 amino acids. CDR3 coding DNA: TGTGCCAGCAGCCACCGGTACACTGAAGCTTTCTTT. Protein sequence: CASSHRYTEAFF.

As regards this clone: The sample carries other DNA sequences with the same CDR3. V usage is TRBV30 and J usage is TRBJ1-1; no clear D. The V end lost 2 bases, the J end lost 1 base, and 2 bases lay between the germline ends. The CDR3 runs 11 residues. Germline assignment: CDR1 GTSNPN and CDR2 SVGIG (reference sequence). CDR3 protein: CAWSRNTEAFF. In DNA form, the CDR3 reads TGTGCCTGGAGTAGGAACACTGAAGCTTTCTTT.

The chain recombines TRBV7-3 with TRBJ2-7; D is perhaps TRBD2 (5 bases). Germline loops: CDR1 SGHTA, CDR2 FQGTGA. With 4 bases removed from V and 6 bases from J, the gap between germline ends came to 16 bases. CDR3 length equals 14 residues. The CDR3: CASSSGIGSGEQYF. In DNA form, the CDR3 reads TGTGCCAGCAGCTCGGGAATCGGGTCTGGCGAGCAGTACTTC.

Points on this clone: The same CDR3 can be traced to other DNA sequences in this sample. In nucleotides, the CDR3 is TGTGCCACCAGCAGAGACTCCGGGAGTGGGGAGACCCAGTACTTC. This encodes CATSRDSGSGETQYF. The chain couples TRBV15 to TRBJ2-5, with D possibly matching TRBD2 (6 bases). CDR1 and CDR2 (germline): LNHNV, YYDKDF (reference sequence). The V gene lost 0 bases and the J gene lost 5 bases, with 13 bases spanning the gap. This CDR3 is 15 amino acids long.

This clone has at least ten counts. The chain joins TRBV7-9 to TRBJ2-2; 10 bases are a match to TRBD2. The CDR3 covers 16 residues. V lost 1 base, J lost 3 bases, and 2 bases stayed unmatched. Germline loops: CDR1 SEHNR, CDR2 FQNEAQ (reference sequence). For the CDR3, the DNA is TGTGCCAGCAGCTTAGGGCTAGCGGGGGACACCGGGGAGCTGTTTTTT. It codes for CASSLGLAGDTGELFF.